The entry below describes one T cell receptor beta chain. Its specificity is unknown. Germline assignment: CDR1 SGHRS and CDR2 YFSETQ. After removal of 2 bases from V and 0 bases from J, the junction contained 3 bases not matched to a gene. The CDR3 consists of 16 residues. These data originate in a study of cytomegalovirus exposure and HLA in healthy donors. Overall study context: A later analysis reported the roughly 120 validation repertoires used the same platform as the approximately 650 first-cohort repertoires. Study-wide results and limits: Cytomegalovirus-associated TCR beta chains were listed, numbering some 170.

Only in-frame clones appear in the TCRdb table, and some are missing; sequencing was by immunoSEQ multiplex PCR. The sample contains over 100,000 clones, roughly nine tenths of which appear only once. Sequenced sample: PBMCs. The TCR originated in a young woman in good health and CMV-seronegative. This chain links TRBV5-1 with TRBJ1-5; 9 bases are shared with TRBD1. The CDR3 region is CASSFGTGSSNQPQHF. The CDR3 DNA sequence: TGCGCCAGCAGCTTCGGGACAGGGTCTAGCAATCAGCCCCAGCATTTT.